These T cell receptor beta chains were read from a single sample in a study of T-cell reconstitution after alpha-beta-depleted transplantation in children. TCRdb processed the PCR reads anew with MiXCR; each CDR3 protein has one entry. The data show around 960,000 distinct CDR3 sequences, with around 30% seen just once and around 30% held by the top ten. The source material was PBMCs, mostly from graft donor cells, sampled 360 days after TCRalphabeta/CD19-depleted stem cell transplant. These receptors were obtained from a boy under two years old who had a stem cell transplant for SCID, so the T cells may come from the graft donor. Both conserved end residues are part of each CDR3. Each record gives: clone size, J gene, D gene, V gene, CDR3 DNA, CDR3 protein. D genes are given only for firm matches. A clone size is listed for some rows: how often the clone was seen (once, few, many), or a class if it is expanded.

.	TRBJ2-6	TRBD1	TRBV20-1	TGCAGTGCTAGAGGGACAACTCACCCGGGACAGGGGGCGACTGGGGCCAACGTCCTGACTTTC	CSARGTTHPGQGATGANVLTF
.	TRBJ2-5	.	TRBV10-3	TGTGCCGTCGCGGAGGGGATGGACGTCCAAGAGACCCAGTACTTC	CAVAEGMDVQETQYF
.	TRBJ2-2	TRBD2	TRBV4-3	TGCGCCAGCAGCCGCCGGACTAGCGGGGGGGAAACCGGGGAGCTGTTTTTT	CASSRRTSGGETGELFF
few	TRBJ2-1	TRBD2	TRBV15	TGTGCCACCAGCAGAGACTCGGGACTAGCGGGGGGGCCTTGGTACAATGAGCAGTTCTTC	CATSRDSGLAGGPWYNEQFF
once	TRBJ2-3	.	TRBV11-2	TGTGCCAGCAGCCCAGGGGATAGACTCAGTCCAGGCCCAGATACGCAGTATTTT	CASSPGDRLSPGPDTQYF
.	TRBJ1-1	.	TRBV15	TGTGCCACCAGCAGAGAGAATACGATGAACACTGAAGCTTTCTTT	CATSRENTMNTEAFF
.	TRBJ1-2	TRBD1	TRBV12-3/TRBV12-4	TGTGCCAGCACCTCGGACAGGGGCCTCAGCTACACCTTC	CASTSDRGLSYTF
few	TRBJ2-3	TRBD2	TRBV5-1	TGCGCCAGCAGCTTGGTAAGCGGGAGGCCAGATACGCAGTATTTT	CASSLVSGRPDTQYF
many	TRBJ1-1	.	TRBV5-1	TGCGCCAGCAGCCCCCGAGATTCGAACACTGAAGCTTTCTTT	CASSPRDSNTEAFF
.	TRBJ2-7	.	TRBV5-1	TGCGCCAGCAGCCGACCAGACAGACACCAGTACTTC	CASSRPDRHQYF
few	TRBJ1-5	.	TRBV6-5	TGTGCCAGCAGTTACGACAGGTATAGCAATCAGCCCCAGCATTTT	CASSYDRYSNQPQHF
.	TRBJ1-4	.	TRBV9	TGTGCCAGCAGCGCCGACAGTGGGAATGAAAAACTGTTTTTT	CASSADSGNEKLFF
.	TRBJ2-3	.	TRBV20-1	TGCAGTGCTGGGGACGGGTGGGATACGCAGTATTTT	CSAGDGWDTQYF
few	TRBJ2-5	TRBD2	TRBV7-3	TGTGCCAGCAGCTCCTCCGGGACTATGGGGGAGACCCAGTACTTC	CASSSSGTMGETQYF
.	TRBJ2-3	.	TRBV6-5	TGTGCCAGCAGTTACTCGGGCCAAACAGATACGCAGTATTTT	CASSYSGQTDTQYF
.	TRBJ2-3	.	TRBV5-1	TGCGCCAGCAGCTTGATTGCAGGGGCTCTCACAGATACGCAGTATTTT	CASSLIAGALTDTQYF
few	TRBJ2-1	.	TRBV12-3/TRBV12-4	TGTGCCAGCAGTTCCCGATCCTACAATGAGCAGTTCTTC	CASSSRSYNEQFF
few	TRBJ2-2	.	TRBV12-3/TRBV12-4	TGTGCCAGCAGTTTATTGGTCAGGGTCACCGGGGAGCTGTTTTTT	CASSLLVRVTGELFF
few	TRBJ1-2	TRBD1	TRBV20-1	TGCAGTGCTAGAGGGACAGGGCTTAACTATGGCTACACCTTC	CSARGTGLNYGYTF
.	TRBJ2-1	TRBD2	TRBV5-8	TGTGCCAGCAGCCGTCCCGGAGCGGGGGGACTCTACAATGAGCAGTTCTTC	CASSRPGAGGLYNEQFF
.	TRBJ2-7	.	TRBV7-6	TGTGCCAGCAGCTTAGAAGGGGCTCCCACCTACGAGCAGTACTTC	CASSLEGAPTYEQYF
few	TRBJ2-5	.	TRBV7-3	TGTGCCAGCAGCTTACCTCAGGGACGGGTTCCCACCAAAGAGACCCAGTACTTC	CASSLPQGRVPTKETQYF
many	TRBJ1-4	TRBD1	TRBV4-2	TGTGCCAGCAGCCAGGCCGGGACAGGTCATGAAAAACTGTTTTTT	CASSQAGTGHEKLFF
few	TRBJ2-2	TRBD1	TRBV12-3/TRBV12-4	TGTGCCAGCAGTTTATACCCTAGGGACAGGGGAGGCGGGGAGCTGTTTTTT	CASSLYPRDRGGGELFF
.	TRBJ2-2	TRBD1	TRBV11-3	TGTGCCAGCAGCTTAGTAGGCACAGGGGGTCCCGGGGAGCTGTTTTTT	CASSLVGTGGPGELFF
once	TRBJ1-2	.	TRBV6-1	TGTGCCAGCAGTGACAGGGGAGTCAGCAACAAAGCGGGCTATGGCTACACCTTC	CASSDRGVSNKAGYGYTF
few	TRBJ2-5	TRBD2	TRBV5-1	TGTGCCAGCAGCCTCGGGACTAGCGGGGGCCAAGAGACCCAGTACTTC	CASSLGTSGGQETQYF
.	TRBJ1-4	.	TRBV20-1	TGCAGTGCCTCTGGACTGCCTAATGAAAAACTGTTTTTT	CSASGLPNEKLFF
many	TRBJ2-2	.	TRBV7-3	TGTGCCAGCAGGAACACCGGGACAACGAACACCGGGGAGCTGTTTTTT	CASRNTGTTNTGELFF
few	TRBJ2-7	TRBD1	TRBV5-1	TGCGCCAGCAGCTTGATGTCAGGGACAGGGATCTACGAGCAGTACTTC	CASSLMSGTGIYEQYF
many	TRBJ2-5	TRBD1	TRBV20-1	TGCAGTGCCCGGACAGGGGGGAAGGAGACCCAGTACTTC	CSARTGGKETQYF
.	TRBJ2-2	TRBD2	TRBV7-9	TGTGCCAGCAGCTGGCAGCGGGGGGGCCGCACCGGGGAGCTGTTTTTT	CASSWQRGGRTGELFF
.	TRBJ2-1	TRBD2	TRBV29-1	TGCAGCGTTGAGGGGGACTACCCGTACAATGAGCAGTTCTTC	CSVEGDYPYNEQFF
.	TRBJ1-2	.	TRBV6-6	TGTGCCAGCAGCGTCCGGGACGCCTATGGCTACACCTTC	CASSVRDAYGYTF
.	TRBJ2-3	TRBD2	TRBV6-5	TGTGCCAGCAGTTACGTAGGGACTAGCGGGGGGGCCACGACAGATACGCAGTATTTT	CASSYVGTSGGATTDTQYF
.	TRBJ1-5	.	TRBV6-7	TGTGCCAGCAGTTACTCCAATAGCAATCAGCCCCAGCATTTT	CASSYSNSNQPQHF